A selection of T cell receptor beta chains follows, all from one sample in a study of T cells in Graves' hyperthyroidism and ophthalmopathy. MiXCR, run by TCRdb on the multiplex PCR reads, gives a single entry per CDR3 protein. The data contain about 280,000 distinct CDR3 sequences, 25% to 30% of them singletons. The sample was blood. The receptors shown here come from a man in his forties or fifties with Graves' hyperthyroidism that later progressed to Graves' ophthalmopathy. Each CDR3 is given without its conserved first and last residue. Fields, in order: CDR3 length, V gene, CDR3 protein.

15,TRBV6-5,ASSYVQGFAGANALT
12,TRBV20-1,SATIWGQGSGYT
11,TRBV6-5,ASSYNRIKTQY
12,TRBV5-1,ASSLKVGQETQY
11,TRBV30,AGGTGLNYEQY
12,TRBV19,ASSIRDVNTEAF
12,TRBV6-2/TRBV6-3,ASSLNLRGYGYT
15,TRBV19,ASRWDRGINGNQPQH
12,TRBV28,ATDRGGPSLEAF
11,TRBV10-3,AISGGLGPEAF
9,TRBV11-1,ASSFDHEQY